This T cell receptor (beta chain) derives from a study of blood T cell repertoires in COVID-19. Germline CDR1 MNHEY, CDR2 SVGAGI. V dropped 8 bases and J dropped 4 bases, with 8 bases sitting between them. The CDR3 has 12 amino acids. Sequenced by immunoSEQ multiplex PCR; TCRdb stores in-frame clones only, minus some. The table lists some 460,000 clones, around 89% of them singletons. The rearrangement links TRBV6-5 to TRBJ2-2; D is unclear. Sequencing was carried out using peripheral blood. This receptor was taken from a woman aged 25 to 39 with acute or convalescent COVID-19. The CDR3 nucleotides read TGTGCCAGCGCCTCTAGCACCGGGGAGCTGTTTTTT. Amino acids: CASASSTGELFF.